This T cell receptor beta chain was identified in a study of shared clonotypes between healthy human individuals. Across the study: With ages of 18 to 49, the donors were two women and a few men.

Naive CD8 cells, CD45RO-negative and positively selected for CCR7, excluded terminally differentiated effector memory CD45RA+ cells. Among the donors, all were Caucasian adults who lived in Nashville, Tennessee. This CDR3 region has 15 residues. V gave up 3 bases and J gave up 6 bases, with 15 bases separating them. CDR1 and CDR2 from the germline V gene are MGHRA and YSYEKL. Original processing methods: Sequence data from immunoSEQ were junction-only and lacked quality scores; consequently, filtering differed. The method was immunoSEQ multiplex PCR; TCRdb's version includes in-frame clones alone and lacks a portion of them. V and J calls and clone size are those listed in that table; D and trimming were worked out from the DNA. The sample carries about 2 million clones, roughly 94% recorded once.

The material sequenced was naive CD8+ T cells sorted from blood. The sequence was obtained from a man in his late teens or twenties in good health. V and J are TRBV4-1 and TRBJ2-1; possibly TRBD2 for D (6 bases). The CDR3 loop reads CASSQGPLALNEQFF. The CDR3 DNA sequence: TGCGCCAGCAGCCAGGGGCCACTAGCTCTCAATGAGCAGTTCTTC.